The 7 T cell receptor beta chains presented below share a single source sample, sequenced in a study of blood T cell repertoires in COVID-19. TCRdb keeps only in-frame clones here, not all; method: immunoSEQ multiplex PCR. The data contain more than 200,000 clones, roughly 90% of them seen just once; the ten biggest clones take up about 2%. Specimen: peripheral blood. These receptor sequences come from a woman aged 50 to 65 with acute or convalescent COVID-19.

The V gene is TRBV29-1, the J gene TRBJ1-2; D unresolved. Germline lookup yields CDR1 SQVTM and CDR2 ANQGSEA. There are 14 residues in the CDR3. The ends were cut back, 6 bases at V and 5 bases at J, with 19 bases in the middle. The CDR3 protein is CSVERGSADYGYTF. The CDR3 DNA reads TGCAGCGTGGAAAGAGGTTCGGCGGATTATGGCTACACCTTC.

The chain recombines TRBV7-8 with TRBJ2-1; D possibly corresponds to TRBD1 (5 bases). Germline assignment: CDR1 SGHVS and CDR2 FQNEAQ. The CDR3 length is 16 residues. V was shortened by 3 bases and J by 5 bases, with 17 bases between the two germline ends. The CDR3 reads CASSFQGVGNNNEQFF. In DNA form, the CDR3 reads TGTGCCAGCAGCTTTCAGGGTGTGGGAAATAACAATGAGCAGTTCTTC.

This chain connects TRBV2 to TRBJ2-5, with 8 bases fitting TRBD1. The V gene end was trimmed by 7 bases and the J gene end by 5 bases; junction bases not matched to a gene: 6. Per the germline V gene, CDR1 is SNHLY and CDR2 is FYNNEI. The CDR3 has 13 residues. CDR3 coding DNA: TGTGCCAGCAACTTACAGGGGGAGGAGACCCAGTACTTC. Translating gives CASNLQGEETQYF.

This clone was counted only a few times. The gene calls are TRBV7-6 and TRBJ1-1, with 7 bases aligning to TRBD1. Germline loops: CDR1 SGHVS, CDR2 FNYEAQ. The CDR3 totals 14 residues. J gave up 4 bases and V 2 bases, and 4 bases lay outside the gene matches. Here the CDR3 reads CASSLNRGSTEAFF. CDR3 bases: TGTGCCAGCAGCTTAAACAGGGGCAGCACTGAAGCTTTCTTT.

V is TRBV18 and J is TRBJ2-3; D perhaps matches TRBD2 (5 bases). Germline V gene sequence: CDR1 KGHSH, CDR2 LQKENI. This CDR3 comprises 15 residues. The V and J ends lost 2 bases and 2 bases respectively, with 11 bases between them. The CDR3 DNA is TGTGCCAGCTCACCAGGCGAGGGATTCACAGATACGCAGTATTTT. Translation: CASSPGEGFTDTQYF.

The chain employs TRBV7-8 and TRBJ2-2; 7 bases agree with TRBD1. The CDR3 is 15 amino acids. Germline trimming cut 4 bases from V and 2 bases from J; bases unmatched to any gene: 4. Germline V gene lookup returns CDR1 SGHVS and CDR2 FQNEAQ. CDR3: CASSSGTDNTGELFF. The CDR3 DNA is TGTGCCAGCAGCTCCGGGACAGATAACACCGGGGAGCTGTTTTTT.

The chain combines TRBV5-1 with TRBJ2-2, with D possibly TRBD2 on 6 matching bases. The germline V gene has CDR1 SGHRS and CDR2 YFSETQ. This CDR3 contains 16 residues. Trimming left V 4 bases short and J 5 bases short, with 18 bases between. This CDR3 is CASSRVTGAETGELFF. DNA of the CDR3: TGCGCCAGCAGCCGGGTAACGGGAGCAGAGACCGGGGAGCTGTTTTTT. Variable domain in full (rest from reference TRBV5-1 and TRBJ2-2): KAGVTQTPRYLIKTRGQQVTLSCSPISGHRSVSWYQQTPGQGLQFLFEYFSETQRNKGNFPGRFSGRQFSNSRSEMNVSTLELGDSALYLCASSRVTGAETGELFFGEGSRLTVL.